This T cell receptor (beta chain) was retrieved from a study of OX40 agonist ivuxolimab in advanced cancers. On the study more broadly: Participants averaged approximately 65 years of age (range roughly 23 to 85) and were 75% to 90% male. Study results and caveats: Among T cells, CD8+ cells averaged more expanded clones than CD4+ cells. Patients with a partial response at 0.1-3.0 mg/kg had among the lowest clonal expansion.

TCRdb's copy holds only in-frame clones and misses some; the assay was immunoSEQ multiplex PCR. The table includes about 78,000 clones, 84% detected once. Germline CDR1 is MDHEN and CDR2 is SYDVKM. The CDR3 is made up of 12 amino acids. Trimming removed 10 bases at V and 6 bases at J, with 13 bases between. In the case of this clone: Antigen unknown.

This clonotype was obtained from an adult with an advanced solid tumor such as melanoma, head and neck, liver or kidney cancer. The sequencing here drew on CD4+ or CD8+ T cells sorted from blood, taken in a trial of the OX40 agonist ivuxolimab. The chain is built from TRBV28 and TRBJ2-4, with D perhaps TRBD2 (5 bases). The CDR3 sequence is CATNSAGNIQYF. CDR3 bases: TGTGCCACTAATAGCGCGGGAAACATTCAGTACTTC.